This T cell receptor beta chain was captured by sequencing in a study of T cell responses to AZD1222 COVID-19 vaccine. Overall study results and limits: Spike-wide vaccine-associated CD4 TCRs dominated at 160-218 and 743-854. Unmutated variant regions are reportedly the target of nearly half of TCRs that are spike-specific. Repertoire samples came only from after the peak T cell response.

With respect to this clone: The antigen remains unidentified.

V dropped 5 bases and J dropped 2 bases, with 13 bases sitting between them. From germline, CDR1 is MDHEN and CDR2 SYDVKM. There are 15 residues in the CDR3. The protocol was immunoSEQ multiplex PCR, while the TCRdb copy is restricted to in-frame clones and leaves out a portion. Of tens of thousands of clones in the sample, around 90% were seen once. This clonotype was sampled from an adult in good health. Sequences were derived from peripheral blood, sampled on day 0 of AZD1222 vaccination. The chain has TRBV28 and TRBJ2-1; D call uncertain. The CDR3 DNA sequence: TGTGCCAGCAGTCCTGACGGAGCCGCCTACAATGAGCAGTTCTTC. Amino acid sequence: CASSPDGAAYNEQFF.